This is a list of T cell receptor beta chains from one sample in a study of regulatory T cells in long-lasting Graves disease. TCRdb re-analysed the multiplex PCR reads in MiXCR, keeping a single row per CDR3 protein. Of 530,000 or so distinct CDR3 sequences in the sample, approximately 16% were seen once. These same data were also listed under a study on T cells in Graves' hyperthyroidism and ophthalmopathy.

Sample: peripheral blood mononuclear cells (PBMCs), taken at new diagnosis, from a patient treated with antithyroid drugs. Every receptor here comes from a young man with Graves disease. CDR3s include the opening cysteine and the closing phenylalanine or tryptophan. D genes are given only for firm matches. The listing skips clone size in some rows; elsewhere it reads once, few, many or a size class.

clone size	D gene	J gene	V gene	CDR3 DNA	CDR3 protein
few	TRBD2	TRBJ2-1	TRBV27	TGTGCCAGCAGTTTAACTAGCGGGAGTTTCGGTGAGCAGTTCTTC	CASSLTSGSFGEQFF
many	.	TRBJ2-3	TRBV12-3/TRBV12-4	TGTGCCAGCAGTTTAACACAGGGTGCGAAAGATACGCAGTATTTT	CASSLTQGAKDTQYF
many	.	TRBJ2-5	TRBV11-2	TGTGCCAGCAGCTTAGAACGGACCCAAGAGACCCAGTACTTC	CASSLERTQETQYF
.	.	TRBJ1-2	TRBV11-2	TGTGCCAGCAGCTTAGAGCGGGGGGACATCACATATGGCTACACCTTC	CASSLERGDITYGYTF
.	.	TRBJ2-5	TRBV7-2	TGTGCCAGCAGTCCAGACCGCATGAGGACCCAGTACTTC	CASSPDRMRTQYF
many	TRBD1	TRBJ1-2	TRBV27	TGTGCCAGCAGTTTAGAAGACAGGGGGTATGGCTACACCTTC	CASSLEDRGYGYTF
many	TRBD1	TRBJ2-5	TRBV10-3	TGTGCCATCAGTACCAGTTGGGCCGAAACGGGACAGGGGAGAGAGACCCAGTACTTC	CAISTSWAETGQGRETQYF
.	TRBD2	TRBJ2-1	TRBV5-6	TGTGCCAGCAGCTTGGTCGGGAGGGGGAATGAGCAGTTCTTC	CASSLVGRGNEQFF
many	TRBD1	TRBJ1-1	TRBV6-1	TGTGCCAGCAGTGAAAGGGACAGGGAGGATGAAGCTTTCTTT	CASSERDREDEAFF
many	TRBD2	TRBJ2-7	TRBV27	TGTGCCAGCAGTTTATCCCGACTAGCGGGAGTTGACGAGCAGTACTTC	CASSLSRLAGVDEQYF
.	TRBD2	TRBJ2-7	TRBV30	TGTGCCTGGAGTGGAGCGGGAGGGAGTCCCTACGAGCAGTACTTC	CAWSGAGGSPYEQYF
many	TRBD1	TRBJ1-1	TRBV2	TGTGCCAGCAGTGGCCGGACAGGGCGGAACACTGAAGCTTTCTTT	CASSGRTGRNTEAFF
many	.	TRBJ2-1	TRBV30	TGTGCCTGGAGTGCCTACAATGAGCAGTTCTTC	CAWSAYNEQFF
few	.	TRBJ2-3	TRBV5-6	TGTGCCAGCAGCTTGGTTAGTTTGACTAGCACAGATACGCAGTATTTT	CASSLVSLTSTDTQYF
.	TRBD1	TRBJ1-2	TRBV29-1	TGCAGCGTTGAAGATATGGGACAGGGGGCGTCCAACTATGGCTACACCTTC	CSVEDMGQGASNYGYTF
many	TRBD2	TRBJ2-6	TRBV2	TGTGCCAGCGGAAGACTAGCGGGAGGATACTCTGGGGCCAACGTCCTGACTTTC	CASGRLAGGYSGANVLTF
.	TRBD1	TRBJ1-5	TRBV19	TGTGCCAGTAGTATATCCCCCGGGACAGGGGGCGGGCAGCCCCAGCATTTT	CASSISPGTGGGQPQHF
many	.	TRBJ2-3	TRBV29-1	TGCAGCGCAGAGTCCGGGCCCTTCACAGATACGCAGTATTTT	CSAESGPFTDTQYF